This is a list of T cell receptor beta chains from one sample in a study of regulatory T cells in long-lasting Graves disease. In TCRdb, the multiplex PCR reads were re-called with MiXCR into one record per CDR3 protein. The table lists a few hundred thousand distinct CDR3 sequences, roughly 25% of them singletons. The source was peripheral blood mononuclear cells (PBMCs), collected when the disease was refractory, from a patient treated with antithyroid drugs. Receptors originate from a woman aged 40 to 50 with Graves disease. The CDR3 runs from the conserved cysteine through the conserved F or W. The D gene is left open where the match is weak. Size values are once, few and many counts, or a class for expanded clones, and some rows have none.

D: NA; size: NA; V: TRBV7-3; J: TRBJ2-1; DNA: TGTGCCAGCAGCTTAGACGGAGACAATGAGCAGTTCTTC; CDR3: CASSLDGDNEQFF
D: TRBD2; size: few; V: TRBV28; J: TRBJ2-1; DNA: TGTGCCAGCAGAGCCGGGACTAGCGGGAGGGCGGAGCAGTTCTTC; CDR3: CASRAGTSGRAEQFF
D: NA; size: NA; V: TRBV9; J: TRBJ2-7; DNA: TGTGCCAGCAGCGTAGGGGCCGGTTTCTACGAGCAGTACTTC; CDR3: CASSVGAGFYEQYF
D: NA; size: many; V: TRBV11-2; J: TRBJ2-2; DNA: TGTGCCAGCAGCATCGGGCTAACGAACACCGGGGAGCTGTTTTTT; CDR3: CASSIGLTNTGELFF
D: NA; size: many; V: TRBV10-3; J: TRBJ2-5; DNA: TGTGCCATCAGTGCAGGAGAGACCCAGTACTTC; CDR3: CAISAGETQYF
D: NA; size: many; V: TRBV7-9; J: TRBJ1-1; DNA: TGTGCCAGCAGCAAGGGCACACCCACTGAAGCTTTCTTT; CDR3: CASSKGTPTEAFF
D: NA; size: NA; V: TRBV30; J: TRBJ1-1; DNA: TGTGCCTGGACCAAAAAGGTGGGGAACACTGAAGCTTTCTTT; CDR3: CAWTKKVGNTEAFF
D: TRBD2; size: NA; V: TRBV20-1; J: TRBJ2-7; DNA: TGCAGTGCTAGAGACGGGAGGGCGTCCTACGAGCAGTACTTC; CDR3: CSARDGRASYEQYF
D: TRBD2; size: few; V: TRBV11-2; J: TRBJ2-7; DNA: TGTGCCAGCAGGGGGACTAGCGACAGTTCAACCTACGAGCAGTACTTC; CDR3: CASRGTSDSSTYEQYF
D: NA; size: many; V: TRBV6-2/TRBV6-3; J: TRBJ1-4; DNA: TGTGCCAGCAGCGGGGGTGAAAAACTGTTTTTT; CDR3: CASSGGEKLFF
D: NA; size: NA; V: TRBV19; J: TRBJ2-7; DNA: TGTGCCAGTAGTATAGGCGCCGCGGGAAGGAACGAGCAGTACTTC; CDR3: CASSIGAAGRNEQYF
D: TRBD2; size: few; V: TRBV6-2/TRBV6-3; J: TRBJ2-5; DNA: TGTGCCAGCAGTCAAGCGGGAGGGCCGGGAGAGACCCAGTACTTC; CDR3: CASSQAGGPGETQYF
D: NA; size: few; V: TRBV10-3; J: TRBJ2-7; DNA: TGTGCCATCAGGACGGGAGTCGGTTACGAGCAGTACTTC; CDR3: CAIRTGVGYEQYF
D: NA; size: NA; V: TRBV20-1; J: TRBJ2-7; DNA: TGCAGTGCCTATCGACGGGGGTCTACGAGTGAGCAGTACTTC; CDR3: CSAYRRGSTSEQYF
D: TRBD2; size: few; V: TRBV20-1; J: TRBJ2-1; DNA: TGCAGTGCCCGCGCGGGAGCGGGAGGCCTATACAATGAGCAGTTCTTC; CDR3: CSARAGAGGLYNEQFF
D: NA; size: many; V: TRBV29-1; J: TRBJ1-1; DNA: TGCAGCGTAGGGCACTCGAACACTGAAGCTTTCTTT; CDR3: CSVGHSNTEAFF
D: NA; size: NA; V: TRBV4-1; J: TRBJ2-4; DNA: TGCGCCAGCAGCCAAGATAGGAACATTCAGTACTTC; CDR3: CASSQDRNIQYF
D: NA; size: few; V: TRBV7-9; J: TRBJ1-5; DNA: TGTGCCAGCAGCTACGGGACCACTAATCAGCCCCAGCATTTT; CDR3: CASSYGTTNQPQHF
D: NA; size: NA; V: TRBV6-1; J: TRBJ2-2; DNA: TGTGCCAGCAACCACGCGAACACCGGGGAGCTGTTTTTT; CDR3: CASNHANTGELFF
D: TRBD2; size: NA; V: TRBV10-1; J: TRBJ2-2; DNA: TGCGCCAGCATGCGGACTAGCGGGATTCCGATTGAAGGCACCGGGGAGCTGTTTTTT; CDR3: CASMRTSGIPIEGTGELFF
D: TRBD2; size: many; V: TRBV6-1; J: TRBJ2-5; DNA: TGTGCCAGCAGTGAAGCGCCGGGCGGGAGAGAGACCCAGTACTTC; CDR3: CASSEAPGGRETQYF
D: NA; size: few; V: TRBV15; J: TRBJ1-4; DNA: TGTGCCACCAGCAGACAGGGTTCTAATGAAAAACTGTTTTTT; CDR3: CATSRQGSNEKLFF
D: TRBD1; size: NA; V: TRBV25-1; J: TRBJ1-2; DNA: TGTGCCAGCAATCCGACAGGGGCGCATGGCTACACCTTC; CDR3: CASNPTGAHGYTF
D: NA; size: many; V: TRBV6-1; J: TRBJ1-5; DNA: TGTGCCAGCAGCCCCCTTGCCGCTCAGCCCCAGCATTTT; CDR3: CASSPLAAQPQHF
D: NA; size: few; V: TRBV29-1; J: TRBJ2-5; DNA: TGCAGCGTTAAGCAGGAGACCCAGTACTTC; CDR3: CSVKQETQYF
D: TRBD1; size: NA; V: TRBV19; J: TRBJ1-2; DNA: TGTGCCAGTAGACCCCCGGGACAGGGATGGGGCTACACCTTC; CDR3: CASRPPGQGWGYTF
D: TRBD1; size: many; V: TRBV2; J: TRBJ2-2; DNA: TGTGCCAGCAGACAGGGGGCCACCGGGGAGCTGTTTTTT; CDR3: CASRQGATGELFF